Following are 30 T cell receptor beta chains from one sample sequenced in a study of blood T cell repertoires in COVID-19. Method: immunoSEQ multiplex PCR; TCRdb's copy keeps in-frame clones and lacks some. The sample contains approximately 200,000 clones, just under 90% of which appear only once. The sequenced material came from PBMCs or T cells enriched from blood (not recorded which). The receptors derive from a man younger than 40 who had recovered from COVID-19.

The sample holds many counts of this clone. The V call is TRBV27, the J call TRBJ2-7, with TRBD1 matching over 12 bases. The CDR3 totals 15 residues. Germline loops: CDR1 MNHEY, CDR2 SMNVEV (reference sequence). V lost 1 base to trimming and J lost 6 bases; unmatched junction nucleotides: 4. CDR3 nucleotide sequence: TGTGCCAGCAGTTTATATGGGACAGGGGGCCTCGAGCAGTACTTC. As protein: CASSLYGTGGLEQYF.

The chain employs TRBV19 and TRBJ2-6; perhaps TRBD1 as D (6 bases). This CDR3 is 16 amino acids long. The germline V gene has CDR1 LNHDA and CDR2 SQIVND (reference sequence). V lost 5 bases, J lost 2 bases, and 13 bases lay in between. The CDR3 protein is CASSQKTGTGANVLTF. The CDR3 bases are TGTGCCAGTAGTCAAAAAACAGGGACTGGGGCCAACGTCCTGACTTTC.

This clone was detected once. This chain connects TRBV28 to TRBJ2-7, with 12 bases lining up with TRBD1. V shed 8 bases, J shed 5 bases, and the junction held 10 bases outside the gene matches. From germline, CDR1 is MDHEN and CDR2 SYDVKM. The CDR3 runs 15 residues. The CDR3 spells CASPPPGQGAHEQYF. The CDR3 coding sequence is TGTGCCAGCCCCCCTCCGGGACAGGGGGCCCACGAGCAGTACTTC.

The rearrangement uses TRBV24-1 and TRBJ1-2, with D possibly matching TRBD1 (5 bases). Trimming stripped 4 bases from V and 5 bases from J, with 13 bases between. The CDR3 is 14 residues long. Per the germline V gene, CDR1 is KGHDR and CDR2 is SFDVKD. The CDR3 sequence is CATSDPTVMYGYTF. The CDR3, as DNA: TGTGCCACCAGTGACCCGACAGTGATGTATGGCTACACCTTC.

This chain links TRBV5-1 with TRBJ2-2; 10 bases match TRBD1. Germline loops: CDR1 SGHRS, CDR2 YFSETQ. The CDR3 sequence is 18 residues long. V shed 4 bases and J 5 bases; nucleotides not matched to a gene: 14. The CDR3 reads CASSPGWPGTGVTGELFF. The CDR3 coding sequence is TGCGCCAGCAGCCCCGGGTGGCCTGGGACAGGGGTGACCGGGGAGCTGTTTTTT. Full variable domain (outside the CDR3, taken from reference TRBV5-1 and TRBJ2-2): KAGVTQTPRYLIKTRGQQVTLSCSPISGHRSVSWYQQTPGQGLQFLFEYFSETQRNKGNFPGRFSGRQFSNSRSEMNVSTLELGDSALYLCASSPGWPGTGVTGELFFGEGSRLTVL.

This clone was seen a single time. This chain joins TRBV4-3 and TRBJ1-2; 7 bases are a match to TRBD1. This CDR3 comprises 17 residues. Germline V CDR1 and CDR2: LGHNA, YSLEER. J lost 5 bases, V lost 0 bases, and 12 bases had no gene match. The CDR3 DNA sequence: TGCGCCAGCAGCCAAGACGGCGGACAGGAGGTAGCTTATGGCTACACCTTC. It translates to CASSQDGGQEVAYGYTF.

The chain has TRBV7-8 and TRBJ2-1; 12 nucleotides match TRBD1. V shed 1 base and J 9 bases; nucleotides not matched to a gene: 7. Looked up from germline, CDR1 is SGHVS and CDR2 is FQNEAQ. This CDR3 comprises 16 residues. CDR3 in amino acids: CASSLGGQGARIEQFF. The CDR3 coding sequence is TGTGCCAGCAGCTTAGGGGGACAGGGGGCGAGGATTGAGCAGTTCTTC.

In the case of this clone: This CDR3 is also generated by other DNA sequences in the sample. This sequence joins TRBV12-3 or TRBV12-4 and TRBJ2-7, with TRBD1 identical over 7 bases. The V and J ends lost 6 bases and 3 bases, in that order; junction bases with no gene match: 2. The CDR3 is made up of 12 amino acids. CDR3 sequence: CASSRQGYEQYF. The CDR3, as DNA: TGTGCCAGCAGCCGACAGGGCTACGAGCAGTACTTC.

This clone appeared once. This sequence joins TRBV4-1 and TRBJ2-5; TRBD2 matches 11 bases. This CDR3 has 18 residues. Germline V gene data show CDR1 as MGHRA and CDR2 as YSYEKL. V lost 0 bases, J lost 0 bases, and 6 bases stayed unmatched. The CDR3 loop reads CASSQEGWGLADQETQYF. As DNA, the CDR3 is TGCGCCAGCAGCCAAGAAGGTTGGGGACTAGCGGACCAAGAGACCCAGTACTTC.

The chain has TRBV24-1 and TRBJ1-6, with D uncertain. CDR1 and CDR2 from the germline V gene are KGHDR and SFDVKD. There are 13 residues in the CDR3. V lost 3 bases and J 5 bases, leaving 4 bases between the germline ends. CDR3 nucleotide sequence: TGTGCCACCAGTGATAGAGATAATTCACCCCTCCACTTT. Its protein is CATSDRDNSPLHF.

This chain uses TRBV14 with TRBJ1-1, with D uncertain. This CDR3 has 14 amino acids. Trimming cost V 3 bases and J 4 bases, with 12 bases left between them. Germline values: CDR1 SGHDN, CDR2 FVKESK. CDR3 residues: CASSQHGLGTEAFF. DNA for the CDR3: TGTGCCAGCAGCCAGCACGGGTTGGGCACTGAAGCTTTCTTT.

This chain connects TRBV10-2 to TRBJ1-5, with D possibly matching TRBD1 (6 bases). The CDR3 consists of 14 residues. Trimming cost V 6 bases and J 2 bases, with 11 bases left between them. Per the germline V gene, CDR1 is WSHSY and CDR2 is SAAADI. The CDR3 spells CASRQGGGNQPQHF. The CDR3 nucleotides are TGCGCCAGCAGACAGGGAGGGGGCAATCAGCCCCAGCATTTT.

V gene TRBV27 combines with J gene TRBJ2-3; 7 bases align to TRBD2. The CDR3 is made up of 12 amino acids. Germline CDR1 MNHEY, CDR2 SMNVEV (reference sequence). The junction had 1 base not matched to a gene; V was cut back by 5 bases and J by 5 bases. The CDR3 bases are TGTGCCAGCAGTATAGCGGGAGATACGCAGTATTTT. Translated, it gives CASSIAGDTQYF.

The rearrangement joins TRBV4-1 to TRBJ1-4, with 9 bases aligning to TRBD1. Trimming cost V 4 bases and J 0 bases; bases outside gene matches: 12. The CDR3 extends over 19 amino acids. Germline values: CDR1 MGHRA, CDR2 YSYEKL. The CDR3 bases are TGCGCCAGCAGCCCGGGGACAGGGAGAAGGGTTGCAACTAATGAAAAACTGTTTTTT. Residues: CASSPGTGRRVATNEKLFF.

V gene TRBV18 combines with J gene TRBJ2-5, with TRBD2 matching over 10 bases. The CDR3 runs to 17 residues. After removal of 3 bases from V and 3 bases from J, the junction contained 10 bases not matched to a gene. Germline V gene data show CDR1 as KGHSH and CDR2 as LQKENI. The chain's CDR3 is CASSPFGASGSKETQYF. The CDR3, as DNA: TGTGCCAGCTCACCCTTCGGGGCTAGCGGGAGCAAAGAGACCCAGTACTTC.

The chain uses TRBV27 and TRBJ2-7; 7 bases are shared with TRBD2. Germline values: CDR1 MNHEY, CDR2 SMNVEV (reference sequence). Trimming at V came to 6 bases and at J to 0 bases, leaving 8 bases not matched to a gene. The CDR3 consists of 15 residues. CDR3 in amino acids: CASRGFAGVSYEQYF. The CDR3, as DNA: TGTGCCAGCAGAGGGTTTGCGGGAGTCTCCTACGAGCAGTACTTC.

J is TRBJ2-3 and V is TRBV2; D is perhaps TRBD2 (6 bases). The V gene lost 6 bases and the J gene lost 6 bases, with 22 bases spanning the gap. This CDR3 spans 16 amino acids. The germline V gene encodes CDR1 SNHLY and CDR2 FYNNEI. The CDR3 nucleotides read TGTGCCAGCAGACCCCTAGGGACTCTCCCCCGGGATACGCAGTATTTT. This encodes CASRPLGTLPRDTQYF. Variable domain in full (rest from reference TRBV2 and TRBJ2-3): EPEVTQTPSHQVTQMGQEVILRCVPISNHLYFYWYRQILGQKVEFLVSFYNNEISEKSEIFDDQFSVERPDGSNFTLKIRSTKLEDSAMYFCASRPLGTLPRDTQYFGPGTRLTVL.

The chain links TRBV4-1 to TRBJ2-2; the D gene is possibly TRBD2 (7 bases). The CDR3 loop spans 14 amino acids. Germline V gives CDR1 MGHRA, CDR2 YSYEKL. Trimming removed 8 bases from V and 0 bases from J, with 10 bases in between. The CDR3 here is CASGGAANTGELFF. The DNA for the CDR3 is TGCGCCAGCGGGGGGGCTGCGAACACCGGGGAGCTGTTTTTT.

CDR3: CASSLEGGGILETQYF. The CDR3 DNA reads as TGTGCCAGCAGCTTAGAGGGTGGGGGGATCTTGGAGACCCAGTACTTC. The chain employs TRBV11-2 and TRBJ2-5, with D possibly being TRBD2 (6 bases). Per the germline V gene, CDR1 is SGHAT and CDR2 is FQNNGV. CDR3 length equals 16 residues. With 0 bases removed from V and 5 bases from J, the gap between germline ends came to 16 bases.

The chain recombines TRBV19 with TRBJ1-2, with D perhaps TRBD1 (5 bases). Germline V gene data show CDR1 as LNHDA and CDR2 as SQIVND (reference sequence). The CDR3 runs 14 residues. V lost 3 bases and J 0 bases, leaving 8 bases between the germline ends. The CDR3 reads CASSIGGANYGYTF. CDR3 sequence (DNA): TGTGCCAGTAGTATCGGAGGGGCTAACTATGGCTACACCTTC. Combining the CDR3 with reference TRBV19 and TRBJ1-2 gives the whole variable domain DGGITQSPKYLFRKEGQNVTLSCEQNLNHDAMYWYRQDPGQGLRLIYYSQIVNDFQKGDIAEGYSVSREKKESFPLTVTSAQKNPTAFYLCASSIGGANYGYTFGSGTRLTVV.

The chain recombines TRBV4-3 with TRBJ2-1; D is ambiguous. CDR1 and CDR2 (germline): LGHNA, YSLEER. Between the trimmed V and J ends, which lost 3 bases and 7 bases, there was a span of 10 bases. The CDR3 totals 13 residues. Here the CDR3 reads CASSHIAENEQFF. The DNA of the CDR3 is TGCGCCAGCAGCCATATAGCAGAAAATGAGCAGTTCTTC.

This chain connects TRBV19 to TRBJ1-5, with a tentative D call TRBD1 (6 bases). Germline V gene lookup returns CDR1 LNHDA and CDR2 SQIVND (reference sequence). This CDR3 has 16 amino acids. Trimming removed 1 base from V and 6 bases from J, with 16 bases in between. In DNA form, the CDR3 reads TGTGCCAGTAGTATAGGGTACAGGGAACCCAGTCAGCCCCAGCATTTT. This translates into CASSIGYREPSQPQHF.

This chain connects TRBV30 to TRBJ1-2, with D perhaps matching TRBD1 (5 bases). In germline, CDR1 is GTSNPN, CDR2 SVGIG (reference sequence). Deletions cut 3 bases from V and 4 bases from J, with 15 bases between. The CDR3 sequence is 14 residues long. The DNA of the CDR3 is TGTGCCTGGAGCCGAACGGGACTTAGCTATGGCTACACCTTC. Its translation: CAWSRTGLSYGYTF.

This clone has a single count. This chain uses TRBV28 with TRBJ1-5; D is ambiguous. CDR3 size: 17 residues. V shed 10 bases and J shed 0 bases, with 22 bases lying between them. Germline V CDR1 and CDR2: MDHEN, SYDVKM. The CDR3 region is CATKGGRSDYSNQPQHF. The CDR3 DNA follows: TGTGCCACCAAAGGAGGCCGGTCAGATTATAGCAATCAGCCCCAGCATTTT.

The chain combines TRBV11-3 with TRBJ2-2; D is uncertain. The germline CDR1 and CDR2 sequences are SGHNT and YENEEA. V was cut by 0 bases and J by 1 base, with 6 bases left in between. This CDR3 is built from 15 residues. Here the CDR3 reads CASSLDPVNTGELFF. The CDR3 DNA reads as TGTGCCAGCAGCTTAGATCCAGTGAACACCGGGGAGCTGTTTTTT.

The table lists this clone with a count of one. The gene calls are TRBV27 and TRBJ2-7, with D unresolved. Germline values: CDR1 MNHEY, CDR2 SMNVEV (reference sequence). The CDR3 totals 13 residues. V lost 6 bases and J lost 5, with 14 bases in between. CDR3 bases: TGTGCCAGCAGCAAAAACGGGTTTCACGAGCAGTACTTC. This gives the protein CASSKNGFHEQYF.

The chain couples TRBV12-3 or TRBV12-4 to TRBJ2-5; perhaps TRBD2 as D (6 bases). The length of the CDR3 is 13 residues. The V gene lost 7 bases and the J gene lost 3 bases, with 12 bases spanning the gap. In DNA form, the CDR3 reads TGTGCCAGCACCTTGGGGGGTAAAGAGACCCAGTACTTC. Translating it yields CASTLGGKETQYF.

J is TRBJ2-7 and V is TRBV5-4; 7 nucleotides match TRBD1. The CDR3 loop spans 15 amino acids. Germline assignment: CDR1 SGHNT and CDR2 YYREEE (reference sequence). The J segment lost 2 bases and the V segment lost 4 bases, leaving 9 bases of the junction unmatched. CDR3 nucleotide sequence: TGTGCCAGCAGCGACCGACAGGGACAAACCTACGAGCAGTACTTC. This sequence encodes CASSDRQGQTYEQYF.

The chain is built from TRBV4-3 and TRBJ1-4, with TRBD1 as a possible D gene (5 bases). The CDR3 runs to 14 residues. In germline, CDR1 is LGHNA, CDR2 YSLEER. V shed 0 bases and J shed 8 bases, with 10 bases lying between them. The CDR3 protein is CASSQDREGEKLFF. The CDR3 region has the DNA TGCGCCAGCAGCCAAGACAGGGAAGGGGAAAAACTGTTTTTT.

This clone was observed a single time. The genes are TRBV6-5 and TRBJ2-7; no definite D call. Germline lookup yields CDR1 MNHEY and CDR2 SVGAGI. Trimming took off 0 bases at V and 4 bases at J, with 7 bases between the two ends. The CDR3 is 13 residues long. CDR3 DNA: TGTGCCAGCAGTTACTCGAGGAGATACGAGCAGTACTTC. It translates to CASSYSRRYEQYF.